The 9 T cell receptor beta chains below all came from one sample that was sequenced in a study of T cell clonality in common variable immunodeficiency. The data were produced by immunoSEQ multiplex PCR, yet TCRdb's version contains in-frame clones alone and is incomplete. This sample has about 39,000 clones and no singletons, with 2.5% to 3.5% in the ten largest. Sequencing was performed on peripheral blood mononuclear cells. These receptor sequences come from a person between 18 and 75 years old in good health.

This clone showed up many times. Read coverage stops 3 residues before the CDR3 terminus; the germline J gene supplies the remainder. The V and J genes are TRBV19 and TRBJ2-2; 7 bases are shared with TRBD1. V trimming: 5 bases; J trimming: 1 base; junction bases outside the gene matches: 4. Per germline, CDR1 LNHDA and CDR2 SQIVND (reference sequence). The CDR3 is made up of 15 amino acids. The part of the CDR3 DNA that was read is TGTGCCAGTAGTCCATGGGACAGGAACACCGGGGAG. It specifies CASSPWDRNTGE. The complete CDR3 reads CASSPWDRNTGELFF.

This clone was detected a few times. The read falls 3 residues short of the CDR3 end, and the missing part is taken from the germline J gene. This chain links TRBV2 with TRBJ2-1, with 8 positions matching TRBD2. Germline lookup yields CDR1 SNHLY and CDR2 FYNNEI. This CDR3 has 15 amino acids. Unmatched junction bases numbered 6, after V lost 7 bases and J lost 1 base. The CDR3 sequence: CASTSGRGSYNEQFF. CDR3 DNA (partial): TGTGCCAGCACTAGCGGGCGGGGATCCTACAATGAG.

This clone was detected ten times or more. The missing CDR3 end, 3 residues past where the read stops, is filled in from the germline J gene. The chain combines TRBV6-4 with TRBJ1-4; 11 positions agree with TRBD1. The CDR3 runs to 15 residues. Germline V gene sequence: CDR1 MRHNA, CDR2 SNTAGT. The CDR3 DNA, read in part, is TGTGCCAGCAGTGCGGGACAGGGGGATAATTCACCA. It codes for CASSAGQGDNSP. The full CDR3 protein reads CASSAGQGDNSPLFF.

This clone showed up many times. The CDR3 sequence is CSATRGLSTLGYGYTF. The covered CDR3 bases are TGCAGTGCTACCAGGGGGCTGTCAACCTTGGGCTATGGC. J is TRBJ1-2 and V is TRBV20-1; 8 positions agree with TRBD1. The CDR3 end lies 3 residues beyond the end of the read and is filled in from the germline J gene. J was trimmed by 4 bases and V by 4 bases; bases with no gene match: 14. The CDR3 runs 16 residues. Germline V lookup: CDR1 DFQATT, CDR2 SNEGSKA (reference sequence).

A remark on this clone: The DNA ends 3 residues before the CDR3 does, and the rest of the CDR3 is filled in from the germline J gene. The rearrangement uses TRBV6-4 and TRBJ2-3, with TRBD1 matching 11 bases. The CDR3 runs 14 residues. Germline assignment: CDR1 MRHNA and CDR2 SNTAGT. The trim removed 3 bases at V and 4 bases at J, leaving 0 bases unmatched. The CDR3 DNA, read in part, is TGTGCCAGCAGTGAGGGACAGGGGGCAGATACG. This sequence encodes CASSEGQGADT. The entire CDR3 protein is CASSEGQGADTQYF.

As to this clone: The read falls 3 residues short of the CDR3 end, and the missing part is taken from the germline J gene. This chain uses TRBV19 with TRBJ2-3; 7 bases are a match to TRBD1. The CDR3 totals 15 residues. In germline, CDR1 is LNHDA, CDR2 SQIVND (reference sequence). The sequenced CDR3 bases are TGTGCCAGTAGCAACAGGGGTGCTAGCAATCAGCCG. Protein sequence: CASSNRGASNQP. The CDR3 as a whole reads CASSNRGASNQPQYF.

This clone was recorded at least ten times. The read halts 3 residues ahead of the CDR3 end, with the missing end drawn from the germline J gene. The V call is TRBV7-2, the J call TRBJ2-7; 8 bases are a match to TRBD2. The CDR3 is 14 amino acids. Germline lookup yields CDR1 SGHTA and CDR2 FQGNSA. Germline trimming cut 5 bases from V and 3 bases from J; bases unmatched to any gene: 6. CDR3 residues: CASSPPGGGYEQYF. CDR3 bases read: TGTGCCAGCAGCCCTCCCGGGGGGGGCTACGAG.

The sample holds many counts of this clone. Read coverage stops 3 residues before the CDR3 terminus; the germline J gene supplies the remainder. V gene TRBV5-1 combines with J gene TRBJ2-7, with a tentative D call TRBD1 (6 bases). In germline, CDR1 is SGHRS, CDR2 YFSETQ. Trimming left V 4 bases short and J 0 bases short, with 11 bases between. This CDR3 region has 14 residues. The CDR3 loop reads CASSLTGSSYEQYF. The covered CDR3 bases are TGCGCCAGCAGCCTTACAGGGAGCTCCTACGAG.

This clone was found many times. The read is 3 residues too short to cover the CDR3 end, so that end is filled in from the germline J gene. The genes are TRBV29-1 and TRBJ1-5, with TRBD1 identical over 7 bases. Germline-derived CDR1 and CDR2 are SQVTM and ANQGSEA. The CDR3 has 15 residues. J lost 0 bases, V lost 5 bases, and 7 bases had no gene match. CDR3 in amino acids: CSVTAGTDSNQPQHF. The DNA read from the CDR3 is TGCAGCGTTACGGCGGGGACAGATAGCAATCAGCCC.